This TCR beta chain came from a study of CD8 T cells in ankylosing spondylitis. This clonotype was observed at least ten times. Germline V CDR1 and CDR2: MNHEY, SVGAGI. Trimming cost V 8 bases and J 2 bases, with 9 bases left between them. CDR3 size: 13 residues. MiXCR, applied by TCRdb to the 5' RACE reads, yields one record per CDR3 protein. Here the sample spans about 100,000 distinct CDR3 sequences, 8.5% to 9% being singletons. The chain couples TRBV6-5 to TRBJ2-2; the D is unclear. This sequence was found in a male donor with ankylosing spondylitis or in good health (not recorded which). Sample: blood, either unsorted or a sorted T cell fraction (not recorded which). Written as DNA, the CDR3 is TGTGCCAGCGGCGCAAGAAACACCGGGGAGCTGTTTTTT. It specifies CASGARNTGELFF.